This TCR beta chain was captured in a study of response to subunit inactivated influenza vaccine. MiXCR was run by TCRdb on the RT-PCR reads, yielding one entry per CDR3 protein. The data show about 480,000 distinct CDR3 sequences, with 25% seen just once and approximately 2% held by the top ten. CDR3 length: 13 residues. Germline-derived CDR1 and CDR2 are LGHNA and YSLEER. Trimming cost V 4 bases and J 7 bases, with 11 bases left between them. The specimen comprised CD4+ T cells sorted from PBMCs, sampled 5 days after vaccination. The sequence came from a man aged 50-59 years who received an inactivated influenza vaccine. This rearrangement joins TRBV4-3 to TRBJ2-1; D unclear. CDR3 DNA sequence: TGCGCCAGCAGCCCGGAATATGGGAATGAGCAGTTCTTC. It yields the protein CASSPEYGNEQFF.